This TCR beta chain is from a study of Graves' ophthalmopathy and Graves' hyperthyroidism. TCR beta CDR3 amplification used RNA transcripts. An opening RT-PCR round employed HTBI primers and preceded a second-round multiplex PCR. One entry per CDR3 protein, called by TCRdb with MiXCR from the multiplex PCR reads. The repertoire holds over 650,000 distinct CDR3 sequences, with roughly 39% as singletons. This CDR3 spans 16 amino acids. The V and J ends lost 3 bases and 0 bases, in that order; junction bases with no gene match: 2. CDR1 is SGHDN and CDR2 is FVKESK in the germline V gene. This clonotype was observed many times.

The chain carries TRBV14 and TRBJ1-6, with TRBD1 identical over 7 bases. The source material was peripheral blood. This receptor was taken from an adult man with Graves' ophthalmopathy. CDR3 protein: CASSHGQDSYNSPLHF. Written as DNA, the CDR3 is TGTGCCAGCAGCCATGGACAGGACTCCTATAATTCACCCCTCCACTTT. The complete variable domain, with remaining parts taken from reference TRBV14 and TRBJ1-6, reads EAGVTQFPSHSVIEKGQTVTLRCDPISGHDNLYWYRRVMGKEIKFLLHFVKESKQDESGMPNNRFLAERTGGTYSTLKVQPAELEDSGVYFCASSHGQDSYNSPLHFGNGTRLTVT.